The clone carrying this T cell receptor (beta chain) was recorded once. This sample is drawn from a study of tumor-infiltrating lymphocytes in primary liver carcinoma. Study details: T1-T3 N0M0 was the stage of the tumors, which were roughly 4 to 11 cm across.

CDR3 length equals 13 residues. Trimming took off 5 bases at V and 1 base at J, with 9 bases between the two ends. The source of the blood RNA was unsorted whole blood, and germline DNA was extracted as well. Around 4.1 milliliters of peripheral blood were drawn preoperatively. The investigators made TCR beta cDNA from about 0.45 ug total RNA, using a constant-region primer. Libraries covering TCR beta were generated through three nested multiplex PCR rounds (using a slightly modified ARM-PCR). Investigators reported that the first two PCR rounds, at 10 cycles each, used TRBV1-TRBV30 forward primers with a C-beta reverse primer. TCRdb redid the calling of the multiplex PCR reads with MiXCR, one entry per CDR3 protein. The repertoire holds 310,000 or so distinct CDR3 sequences, around 50% seen once, with over 15% in the top ten.

This sequence originates from a woman aged 30 to 39 with primary liver carcinoma and hepatitis B virus infection. Material: peripheral blood. The chain has TRBV12-3 or TRBV12-4 and TRBJ2-7; D is possibly TRBD1 (5 bases). Here the CDR3 reads CASSDSVSYEQYF. The CDR3 region has the DNA TGTGCCAGCAGTGACAGCGTGTCCTACGAGCAGTACTTC.